One sample yielded the 31 T cell receptor beta chains listed below, sequenced in a study of neoadjuvant anti-PD-1 for oral cavity cancer. The method was immunoSEQ multiplex PCR; TCRdb's version includes in-frame clones alone and lacks a portion of them. The sample lists about 68,000 clones, 70% to 90% seen once, with less than 4% in the top ten. As to time point: after neoadjuvant nivolumab, at surgical resection. The specimen comprised PBMCs, sampled after nivolumab (anti-PD-1) treatment. The receptors stem from a person between 40 and 85 years old with oral cavity squamous cell carcinoma.

The chain carries TRBV21-1 and TRBJ2-7; the table's D call TRBD2 went unverified against the DNA. TRBV21-1 counts as a pseudogene. CDR3 length: 17 amino acids. The CDR3 protein is CASEGTSGRCPHYEQYF. In DNA, the CDR3 is TGTGCCAGCGAGGGGACTAGCGGGAGGTGCCCCCACTACGAGCAGTACTTC.

The chain carries TRBV7-6 and TRBJ1-1; D might be TRBD1 (5 bases). Germline V CDR1 and CDR2: SGHVS, FNYEAQ. V was shortened by 1 base and J by 4 bases, with 16 bases between the two germline ends. The CDR3 spans 16 residues. CDR3 region: CASSLVVGQGGTEAFF. The CDR3 DNA reads TGTGCCAGCAGCTTAGTGGTTGGGCAGGGAGGCACTGAAGCTTTCTTT.

The chain links TRBV9 to TRBJ2-1; 12 bases fit TRBD2. V lost 6 bases to trimming and J lost 9 bases; unmatched junction nucleotides: 10. Looked up from germline, CDR1 is SGDLS and CDR2 is YYNGEE. The CDR3 has 15 residues. In DNA form, the CDR3 reads TGTGCCAGCACCGAGGGGGGGACTAGCGGGTTTGAGCAGTTCTTC. Translated: CASTEGGTSGFEQFF.

V usage is TRBV2 and J usage is TRBJ1-1, with D uncertain. The CDR3 length is 13 residues. The germline CDR1 and CDR2 sequences are SNHLY and FYNNEI. V was pared by 6 bases and J by 0 bases, with 8 bases between. The DNA of the CDR3 is TGTGCCAGCAGCGAGAATATGAACACTGAAGCTTTCTTT. It yields the protein CASSENMNTEAFF. Full variable domain (rest looked up from reference TRBV2 and TRBJ1-1): EPEVTQTPSHQVTQMGQEVILRCVPISNHLYFYWYRQILGQKVEFLVSFYNNEISEKSEIFDDQFSVERPDGSNFTLKIRSTKLEDSAMYFCASSENMNTEAFFGQGTRLTVV.

This clone has only one observation. V gene TRBV28 combines with J gene TRBJ2-3; D unclear. CDR1 is MDHEN and CDR2 is SYDVKM in the germline V gene. V lost 4 bases and J 3 bases, leaving 5 bases between the germline ends. This CDR3 region has 12 residues. The CDR3 DNA reads as TGTGCCAGCAGTTCCCGGACAGATACGCAGTATTTT. Translated, it gives CASSSRTDTQYF.

This chain joins TRBV9 and TRBJ2-2, with D perhaps given as TRBD1 or TRBD2 (6 bases each). Germline assignment: CDR1 SGDLS and CDR2 YYNGEE. V was trimmed by 0 bases and J by 6 bases, leaving 15 bases between them. There are 16 residues in the CDR3. This CDR3 reads CASSVEGGLLAGELFF. The CDR3 nucleotides read TGTGCCAGCAGCGTAGAGGGGGGTTTGTTGGCCGGGGAGCTGTTTTTT.

The V call is TRBV5-1, the J call TRBJ2-2, with TRBD2 as a possible D gene (6 bases). Germline V gene lookup returns CDR1 SGHRS and CDR2 YFSETQ. The CDR3 has 16 amino acids. V dropped 1 base and J dropped 4 bases, with 14 bases sitting between them. The CDR3 protein is CASSLLAGRSTGELFF. CDR3 coding DNA: TGCGCCAGCAGCTTGCTTGCGGGAAGAAGCACCGGGGAGCTGTTTTTT.

This chain uses TRBV7-3 with TRBJ2-1; a weak D match, TRBD2 (6 bases). The V and J ends lost 2 bases and 9 bases respectively, with 17 bases between them. Germline lookup yields CDR1 SGHTA and CDR2 FQGTGA. CDR3 size: 15 residues. The CDR3 is CASSLQSGGNSEQFF. Here the CDR3 DNA reads TGTGCCAGCAGCTTACAGAGCGGAGGGAACAGTGAGCAGTTCTTC.

The chain is built from TRBV10-3 and TRBJ2-2; possibly TRBD2 for D (6 bases). Germline lookup yields CDR1 ENHRY and CDR2 SYGVKD. V was cut by 2 bases and J by 4 bases, with 11 bases left in between. There are 15 residues in the CDR3. The CDR3 region has the DNA TGTGCCATCAGTGAGGCTAGCGCTTCCACCGGGGAGCTGTTTTTT. This encodes CAISEASASTGELFF.

This clone appeared a few times. The chain couples TRBV5-1 to TRBJ2-7, with 9 bases that match TRBD2. The germline V gene encodes CDR1 SGHRS and CDR2 YFSETQ. The ends lost 2 bases at V and 0 bases at J; junction bases unmatched: 6. The CDR3 is 16 residues long. CDR3 sequence (DNA): TGCGCCAGCAGCTTAAACCTAGCGGGGAGCTCCTACGAGCAGTACTTC. It encodes CASSLNLAGSSYEQYF.

The chain links TRBV5-4 to TRBJ1-2, with 9 positions matching TRBD1. Per germline, CDR1 SGHNT and CDR2 YYREEE (reference sequence). Unmatched junction bases numbered 9, after V lost 4 bases and J lost 8 bases. This CDR3 contains 14 residues. CDR3 nucleotides: TGTGCCAGCAGCGTGGGACAGGGCCTCCTCGGCTACACCTTC. Amino acids: CASSVGQGLLGYTF.

The V and J genes are TRBV6-1 and TRBJ2-7; 7 nucleotides line up with TRBD1. Germline trimming cut 2 bases from V and 2 bases from J; bases unmatched to any gene: 9. Germline CDR1 is MNHNS and CDR2 is SASEGT. CDR3 size: 16 residues. The CDR3 DNA sequence: TGTGCCAGCAGTGAACCTCGATACAGGGGAACCTACGAGCAGTACTTC. It codes for CASSEPRYRGTYEQYF.

V and J are TRBV19 and TRBJ1-5; TRBD1 matches at 8 bases. The CDR3 has 19 amino acids. Germline CDR1 reads LNHDA; CDR2 reads SQIVND (reference sequence). The J segment lost 2 bases and the V segment lost 0 bases, leaving 12 bases of the junction unmatched. CDR3 residues: CASSIDGQRGTGGNQPQHF. The CDR3 DNA sequence: TGTGCCAGTAGTATAGATGGTCAACGGGGGACAGGAGGCAATCAGCCCCAGCATTTT.

The chain employs TRBV7-2 and TRBJ2-1, with D possibly matching TRBD2 (5 bases). Germline CDR1 and CDR2: SGHTA and FQGNSA. V was trimmed by 2 bases and J by 7 bases, leaving 12 bases between them. The CDR3 runs 14 residues. The CDR3 sequence is CASSLTISGNEQFF. In nucleotides, the CDR3 is TGTGCCAGCAGCTTAACCATTTCGGGGAATGAGCAGTTCTTC.

This clone was found a few times. The chain combines TRBV2 with TRBJ1-2, with 7 bases matching TRBD1. Germline V CDR1 and CDR2: SNHLY, FYNNEI. This CDR3 is 14 amino acids long. Unmatched junction bases numbered 7, after V lost 2 bases and J lost 7 bases. This CDR3 reads CASSEWTGRSGYTF. Here the CDR3 DNA reads TGTGCCAGCAGTGAATGGACAGGCCGGTCTGGCTACACCTTC. The entire variable domain, with the rest obtained from reference TRBV2 and TRBJ1-2, is as follows: EPEVTQTPSHQVTQMGQEVILRCVPISNHLYFYWYRQILGQKVEFLVSFYNNEISEKSEIFDDQFSVERPDGSNFTLKIRSTKLEDSAMYFCASSEWTGRSGYTFGSGTRLTVV.

As for this clone: The same CDR3 can be traced to other DNA sequences in this sample. The chain couples TRBV9 to TRBJ2-1; 8 bases line up with TRBD2. Germline V gene data show CDR1 as SGDLS and CDR2 as YYNGEE. With V trimmed by 0 bases and J by 2 bases, 1 base remained unmatched. CDR3 size: 15 residues. CDR3 sequence: CASSVEGLAYNEQFF. In DNA form, the CDR3 reads TGTGCCAGCAGCGTAGAGGGACTAGCCTACAATGAGCAGTTCTTC.

The chain recombines TRBV21-1 with TRBJ2-7; the D call of TRBD2 is as the table states it, not checked on the DNA. TRBV21-1 counts as a pseudogene. This CDR3 has 17 residues. Written as DNA, the CDR3 is TGTGCCAGCAGCAAAGCGGATCCACTCTTAGAGGGCTACGAGCAGTACTTC. It specifies CASSKADPLLEGYEQYF.

This chain joins TRBV15 and TRBJ1-1; TRBD1 matches at 7 bases. CDR3 length: 15 residues. V was pared by 4 bases and J by 5 bases, with 10 bases of the junction left unmatched. Germline V lookup: CDR1 LNHNV, CDR2 YYDKDF (reference sequence). The CDR3 nucleotides are TGTGCCACCAGCAAACACAGGGGAAAGGAAACTGAAGCTTTCTTT. This sequence encodes CATSKHRGKETEAFF.

The rearrangement joins TRBV29-1 to TRBJ1-2; 9 bases are a match to TRBD1. V dropped 4 bases and J dropped 4; count of bases not matched to a gene: 7. Germline V gene data show CDR1 as SQVTM and CDR2 as ANQGSEA. CDR3 length: 14 amino acids. CDR3 protein: CSVGGDRAGYGYTF. CDR3 coding DNA: TGCAGCGTTGGGGGGGACAGGGCCGGCTATGGCTACACCTTC.

This chain uses TRBV6-5 with TRBJ1-3; the D is unclear. V lost 6 bases and J lost 7, with 16 bases in between. This CDR3 is built from 14 residues. CDR1 is MNHEY and CDR2 is SVGAGI in the germline V gene. The CDR3 DNA reads TGTGCCAGCAGCCCCGACCTGAAAAGGAACACCATATATTTT. It encodes CASSPDLKRNTIYF.

This clone was seen only a few times. The CDR3 DNA follows: TGCAGCGTTAGGGCAGGGGGGACCTACGAGCAGTACTTC. Translation: CSVRAGGTYEQYF. The rearrangement uses TRBV29-1 and TRBJ2-7, with D perhaps TRBD1 (7 bases). Trimming stripped 5 bases from V and 2 bases from J, with 13 bases between. Germline-derived CDR1 and CDR2 are SQVTM and ANQGSEA. The CDR3 length is 13 residues.

This chain uses TRBV5-1 with TRBJ2-7; tentatively, D is TRBD1 (6 bases). This CDR3 has 13 amino acids. V lost 4 bases and J lost 7, with 15 bases in between. Germline loops: CDR1 SGHRS, CDR2 YFSETQ. CDR3 sequence reads: CASSKVDRWEQYF. The CDR3 region has the DNA TGCGCCAGCAGCAAAGTCGACAGGTGGGAGCAGTACTTC.

V gene TRBV7-6 combines with J gene TRBJ2-1, with D possibly matching TRBD2 (5 bases). The CDR3 is 12 residues long. CDR1 and CDR2 (germline): SGHVS, FNYEAQ. V lost 6 bases and J 6 bases, leaving 9 bases between the germline ends. The CDR3 nucleotides read TGTGCCAGCAGTCGGCTAGCCAATGAGCAGTTCTTC. The encoded protein is CASSRLANEQFF.

The V call is TRBV2, the J call TRBJ1-2, with TRBD1 matching over 9 bases. Looked up from germline, CDR1 is SNHLY and CDR2 is FYNNEI. The CDR3 length is 13 residues. Trimming cost V 6 bases and J 6 bases; bases outside gene matches: 5. The CDR3 sequence: CASRDDRGDGYTF. CDR3 DNA: TGTGCCAGCAGGGATGACAGGGGGGATGGCTACACCTTC.

This clone was recorded only once. The V call is TRBV9, the J call TRBJ2-3, with D perhaps given as TRBD1 or TRBD2 (6 bases each). CDR3 length: 15 residues. The ends were cut back, 0 bases at V and 3 bases at J, with 11 bases in the middle. Germline V gene lookup returns CDR1 SGDLS and CDR2 YYNGEE. The DNA for the CDR3 is TGTGCCAGCAGCGTAGGGGGGGCAGGGACAGATACGCAGTATTTT. Its protein is CASSVGGAGTDTQYF.

The chain couples TRBV5-8 to TRBJ2-3, with 13 positions matching TRBD2. CDR3 length equals 17 residues. V gave up 5 bases and J gave up 2 bases; unmatched junction bases: 8. Germline-derived CDR1 and CDR2 are SGHTS and YDEGEE. In DNA form, the CDR3 reads TGTGCCAGCAGGTTTGGGACTAGCGGGAAGAACACAGATACGCAGTATTTT. Translated, it gives CASRFGTSGKNTDTQYF. The entire variable domain, with the rest obtained from reference TRBV5-8 and TRBJ2-3, is as follows: EAGVTQSPTHLIKTRGQQATLRCSPISGHTSVYWYQQALGLGLQFLLWYDEGEERNRGNFPPRFSGRQFPNYSSELNVNALELEDSALYLCASRFGTSGKNTDTQYFGPGTRLTVL.

V is TRBV6-1 and J is TRBJ2-7; D perhaps matches TRBD1 (5 bases). This CDR3 region has 14 residues. Germline V lookup: CDR1 MNHNS, CDR2 SASEGT. The ends were cut back, 2 bases at V and 2 bases at J, with 10 bases in the middle. The CDR3 region is CASSEMDKTYEQYF. In nucleotides, the CDR3 is TGTGCCAGCAGTGAAATGGACAAAACCTACGAGCAGTACTTC.

The V and J genes are TRBV7-9 and TRBJ1-2; D not certain. Between the trimmed V and J ends, which lost 1 base and 3 bases, there was a span of 12 bases. CDR1 and CDR2 (germline): SEHNR, FQNEAQ (reference sequence). This CDR3 has 15 amino acids. CDR3 residues: CASSLGGIVDYGYTF. The CDR3 DNA reads TGTGCCAGCAGCTTAGGAGGGATCGTCGACTATGGCTACACCTTC.

The chain links TRBV7-8 to TRBJ2-7, with D maybe TRBD2 (6 bases). This CDR3 region has 16 residues. V was trimmed by 4 bases and J by 0 bases, leaving 16 bases between them. Per the germline V gene, CDR1 is SGHVS and CDR2 is FQNEAQ. The CDR3 spells CASSSRGGASSYEQYF. Written as DNA, the CDR3 is TGTGCCAGCAGCTCCCGTGGAGGGGCCAGCTCCTACGAGCAGTACTTC.

The chain uses TRBV5-4 and TRBJ1-2, with D possibly matching TRBD1 (6 bases). The CDR3 length is 13 residues. V lost 4 bases and J 2 bases, leaving 9 bases between the germline ends. Germline-derived CDR1 and CDR2 are SGHNT and YYREEE (reference sequence). The CDR3 loop is CASSPTGNYGYTF. CDR3 bases: TGTGCCAGCAGCCCCACAGGGAACTATGGCTACACCTTC.

The chain combines TRBV6-1 with TRBJ2-2, with D possibly TRBD2 on 5 matching bases. Germline CDR1 is MNHNS and CDR2 is SASEGT. V gave up 8 bases and J gave up 2 bases, with 12 bases separating them. This CDR3 comprises 14 residues. The CDR3 nucleotides are TGTGCCAGCCGGTTTGAGGGAAACACCGGGGAGCTGTTTTTT. It specifies CASRFEGNTGELFF.